This TCR beta chain originates from a study of blood T cell repertoires in COVID-19 (dated by TCRdb to 2018 to 2021). For the wider study: The collaborator samples originated in the United States, Italy and Spain and spanned the acute and convalescent phases of COVID-19. Nearly every sample came with metadata listing a de-identified subject ID, COVID-19 status, age in years and sex. The repertoires were made available in a free public database intended to serve as a resource for research on the immune response to SARS-CoV-2. The dataset comprised deeply sampled blood TCRbeta repertoires from subjects exposed to, actively infected with, or recovered from COVID-19. The material from the prospective study consisted of cDNA or gDNA derived from T cells, B-cell-depleted T cells, or PBMCs. Where HLA class I and class II types were available, the types were taken from metadata supplied by the sample provider, not from assay-based typing. Samples came from the ongoing ImmuneRACE study (first 160 participants) plus 1,254 subjects from 6 global collaborators. Results the study describes overall, beyond this receptor: The quantity of clinical and demographic metadata differed by source and by participant and was supplied without curation.

The immunoSEQ Assay, a bias-controlled multiplex PCR, was used to amplify TCRbeta CDR3 regions from genomic DNA. In the authors' own workflow: The number of nucleated cells in each sample was estimated by amplification of reference gene primers within the assay. To quantify the absolute abundance of each unique TCRbeta CDR3 rearrangement, sequence reads were collapsed and filtered. Productive Simpson clonality was computed per sample as the square root of Simpson's diversity index over productive rearrangements. In TCRdb, the immuneACCESS table is reduced to in-frame sequences with V and J assigned. These tables do not hold every clone; where another copy was compared, an unresolved V gene accounts for under half, and the others remain unexplained. V and J calls and clone size are copied from that table; D and trimming were computed from the DNA. The sample yields fewer than 350,000 clones; roughly 89% were counted once. About 1.7% of the sample goes to the ten largest clones.

Points on this clone: The clone's antigen remains unknown. Within one base of it there is no much larger clone, and no base qualities were kept.

Enrolling through a virtual design, the prospective study's participants ranged in age from roughly 18 to 95 years and lived across around 25 United States geographic areas. Cohort assignment in the prospective study relied on participant-reported clinical history from a screening survey and a study questionnaire. For ImmuneRACE Cohort 3, a participant was defined as recovered based on two consecutive negative NP/OP PCR tests, clearance by a healthcare professional, or resolution of symptoms. Each participant in the prospective study had whole blood, serum and a nasopharyngeal or oropharyngeal swab collected by mobile phlebotomists. Over a 2-month period, participants in the prospective study had the option of providing additional blood draws and questionnaires. Prospective study blood samples were shipped either frozen or at room temperature before DNA extraction. The CDR3 holds 15 amino acids from the cysteine to the phenylalanine. Only the CDR3 DNA stays, 45 bases, in frame from base 1. The CDR1 and CDR2 encoded by the germline V gene (reference sequence) are LNHDA and SQIVND. At the junction V is shortened by 1 base and J by 4 bases, with 13 bases in between.

The sequence derives from a woman aged 40 to 50 who had recovered from COVID-19. The sample taken for sequencing was PBMCs or T cells enriched from blood (not recorded which). The sequence is built from TRBV19 and TRBJ1-2, with an unclear D gene assignment. CDR3 protein: CASSIGQAAFYGYTF. The nucleotide sequence is TGTGCCAGTAGTATAGGGCAGGCTGCTTTCTATGGCTACACCTTC.